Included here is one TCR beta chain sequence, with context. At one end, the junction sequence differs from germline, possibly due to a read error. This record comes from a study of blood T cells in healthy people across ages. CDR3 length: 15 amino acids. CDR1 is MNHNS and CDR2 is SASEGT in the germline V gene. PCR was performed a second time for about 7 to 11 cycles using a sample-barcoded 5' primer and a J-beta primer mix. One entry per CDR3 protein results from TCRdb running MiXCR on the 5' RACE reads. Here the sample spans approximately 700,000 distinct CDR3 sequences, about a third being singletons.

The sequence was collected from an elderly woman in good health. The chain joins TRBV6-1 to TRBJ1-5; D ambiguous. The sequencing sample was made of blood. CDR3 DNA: TGTGCCAGCAGTGGGGGAAGAGTTAGCAGTCAGCCCCAGCATTTT. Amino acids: CASSGGRVSSQPQHF.